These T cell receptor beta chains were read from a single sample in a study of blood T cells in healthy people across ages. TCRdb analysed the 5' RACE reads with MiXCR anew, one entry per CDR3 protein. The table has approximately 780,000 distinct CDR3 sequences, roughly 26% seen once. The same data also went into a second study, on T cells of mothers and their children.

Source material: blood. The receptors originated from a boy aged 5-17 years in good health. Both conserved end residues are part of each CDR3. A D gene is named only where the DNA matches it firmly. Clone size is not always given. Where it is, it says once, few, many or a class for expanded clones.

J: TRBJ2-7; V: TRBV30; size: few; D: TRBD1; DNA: TGTGCCTGGAGTCGGGGACAGGCCTACGAGCAGTACTTC; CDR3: CAWSRGQAYEQYF
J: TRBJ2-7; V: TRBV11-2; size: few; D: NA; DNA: TGTGCCAGCAGCCCGGGGACCTCCGAGCAGTACTTC; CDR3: CASSPGTSEQYF
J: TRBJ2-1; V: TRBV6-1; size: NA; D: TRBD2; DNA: TGTGCCAGCAGTGAGGGGAGCGGGGGGGCTGATGAGCAGTTCTTC; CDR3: CASSEGSGGADEQFF
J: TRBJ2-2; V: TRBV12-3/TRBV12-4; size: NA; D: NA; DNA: TGTGCCAGCAGTTTATGGTGGCGAACCGGGGAGCTGTTTTTT; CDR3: CASSLWWRTGELFF
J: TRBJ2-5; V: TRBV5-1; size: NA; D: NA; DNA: TGCGCCAGCAGCTCCGGACGCGTCCAAGAGACCCAGTACTTC; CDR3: CASSSGRVQETQYF
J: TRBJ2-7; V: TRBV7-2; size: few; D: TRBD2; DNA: TGTGCCAGCAGCTTAGGGTTTAGCGGGGGGGCTTACGAGCAGTACTTC; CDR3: CASSLGFSGGAYEQYF
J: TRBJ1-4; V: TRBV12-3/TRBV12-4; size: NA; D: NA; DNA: TGTGCCAGCAGTTTTGCCAGCCCTGCAACTAATGAAAAACTGTTTTTT; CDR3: CASSFASPATNEKLFF
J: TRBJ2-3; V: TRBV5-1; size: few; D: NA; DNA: TGCGCCAGCAGCTTGGGTAGAGACTACCACACAGATACGCAGTATTTT; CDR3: CASSLGRDYHTDTQYF
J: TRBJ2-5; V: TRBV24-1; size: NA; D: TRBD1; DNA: TGTGCCACCAGTGACGGCGGACAGGGGCAAGAGACCCAGTACTTC; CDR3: CATSDGGQGQETQYF
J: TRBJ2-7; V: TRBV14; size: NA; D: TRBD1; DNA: TGTGCCAGCAGCCCCCATGGGGGACAGGGGGCTTACGAGCAGTACTTC; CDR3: CASSPHGGQGAYEQYF
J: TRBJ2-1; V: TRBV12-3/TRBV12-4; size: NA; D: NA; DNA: TGCGCCAGCTCGCACAGGCGGTACTCCTACAATGAGCAGTTCTTC; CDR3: CASSHRRYSYNEQFF
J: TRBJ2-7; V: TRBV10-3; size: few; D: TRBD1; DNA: TGTGCCATCAGTCCCTCTTCGACAGGGGTTTCCTACGAGCAGTACTTC; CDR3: CAISPSSTGVSYEQYF
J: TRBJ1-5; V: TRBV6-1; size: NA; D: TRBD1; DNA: TGTGCCAGCAGGGTTGGGACAGGGAGTAATAGCAATCAGCCCCAGCATTTT; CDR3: CASRVGTGSNSNQPQHF
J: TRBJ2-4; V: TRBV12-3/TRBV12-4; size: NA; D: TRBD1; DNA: TGTGCCAGCAGTTCCGCCGGGACAGGGACCTGGACGGGTCCCAAAAACATTCAGTACTTC; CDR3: CASSSAGTGTWTGPKNIQYF
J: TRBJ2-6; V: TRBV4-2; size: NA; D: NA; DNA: TGTGCCAGCAGCCAAGGACCCGACTCGGGGGCCAACGTCCTGACTTTC; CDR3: CASSQGPDSGANVLTF
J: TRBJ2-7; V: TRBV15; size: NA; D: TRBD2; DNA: TGTGCCACCAGCAGAGGGTGGACTAGCGGGGGGTCGTACGAGCAGTACTTC; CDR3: CATSRGWTSGGSYEQYF
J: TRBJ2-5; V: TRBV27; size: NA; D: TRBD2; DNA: TGTGCCAGCAGTTTACTAGCGGGGGCCGGAGGAGGGACCCAGTACTTC; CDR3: CASSLLAGAGGGTQYF
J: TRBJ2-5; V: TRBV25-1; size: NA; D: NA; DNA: TGTGCCAGCGCGGACGGGCAAGAGACCCAGTACTTC; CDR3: CASADGQETQYF
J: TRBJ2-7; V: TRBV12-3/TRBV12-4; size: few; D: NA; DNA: TGTGCCAGCACCATGGGACCGAGCTACGAGCAGTACTTC; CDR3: CASTMGPSYEQYF
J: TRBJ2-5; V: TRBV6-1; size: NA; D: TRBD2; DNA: TGTGCCAGCATAGCGGGGGCCCTGTACCAAGAGACCCAGTACTTC; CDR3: CASIAGALYQETQYF
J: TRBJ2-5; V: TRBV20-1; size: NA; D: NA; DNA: TGCAGTGCTAGTCCTCTAGGCGGGATGTACTTC; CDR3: CSASPLGGMYF
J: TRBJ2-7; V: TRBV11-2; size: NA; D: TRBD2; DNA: TGTGCCAGCAGCCCCGGGACTAGACGGCCCTACGAGCAGTACTTC; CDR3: CASSPGTRRPYEQYF
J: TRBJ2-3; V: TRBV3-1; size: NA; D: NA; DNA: TGTGCCAGCAGCCAAGATCAGGGGGGGTCCACAGATACGCAGTATTTT; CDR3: CASSQDQGGSTDTQYF
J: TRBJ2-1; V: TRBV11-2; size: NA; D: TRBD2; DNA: TGTGCCAGCAGCCTCTATAGCGGGTGGGGTACAGATGAGCAGTTCTTC; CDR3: CASSLYSGWGTDEQFF
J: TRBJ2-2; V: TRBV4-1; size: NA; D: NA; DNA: TGCGCCAGCAGCCAAGATCAGGGAATCGGGGAGCTGTTTTTT; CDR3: CASSQDQGIGELFF
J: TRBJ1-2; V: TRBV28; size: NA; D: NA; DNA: TGTGCCAGCAGTTTCACAGGGATGGACTATGGCTACACCTTC; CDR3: CASSFTGMDYGYTF
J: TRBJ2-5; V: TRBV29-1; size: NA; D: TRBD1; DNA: TGCAGCGTTGAAATAGGACAGGGAAAACAAGAGACCCAGTACTTC; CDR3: CSVEIGQGKQETQYF
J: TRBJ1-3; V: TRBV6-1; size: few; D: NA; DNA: TGTGCCACCAAGGCGAGAATTCACTCTGGAAACACCATATATTTT; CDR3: CATKARIHSGNTIYF
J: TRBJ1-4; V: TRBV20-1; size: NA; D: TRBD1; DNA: TGCAGTGCTAGAGAGGCTGCCCCAGGGGGACTGTTTTTT; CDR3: CSAREAAPGGLFF
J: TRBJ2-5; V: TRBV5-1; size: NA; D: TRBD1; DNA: TGCGCCAGCACCACCGACAGGGCTGATCAGACCCAGTACTTC; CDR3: CASTTDRADQTQYF
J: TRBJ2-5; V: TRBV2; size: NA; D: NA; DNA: TGTGCCAGCAGTACGGGACCAGAAGTCTACGGCTTC; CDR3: CASSTGPEVYGF
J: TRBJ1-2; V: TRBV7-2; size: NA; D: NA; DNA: TGTGCCAGCAGCCCCACCTTTAACTATGGCTACACCTTC; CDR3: CASSPTFNYGYTF
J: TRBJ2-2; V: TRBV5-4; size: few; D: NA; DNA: TGTGCCAGCAGCTTTGGGGGCTACCTAAACACCGGGGAGCTGTTTTTT; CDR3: CASSFGGYLNTGELFF
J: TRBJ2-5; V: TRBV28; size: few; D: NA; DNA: TGTGCCAGCAGTTTATTAGGGGCCAGATACCAAGAGACCCAGTACTTC; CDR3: CASSLLGARYQETQYF
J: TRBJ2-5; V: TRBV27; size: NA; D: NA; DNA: TGTGCCAGCAATAGGGGCATGGGGGAAGAGACCCAGTACTTC; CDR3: CASNRGMGEETQYF
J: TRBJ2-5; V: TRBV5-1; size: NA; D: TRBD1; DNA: TGCGCCAGCAGCATTCGGACAGGGGGAGAGACCCAGTACTTC; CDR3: CASSIRTGGETQYF
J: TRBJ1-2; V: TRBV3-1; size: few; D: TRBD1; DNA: TGTGCCAGCAGCCAAGAGCACTTGACAGGGAAGGGCTACACCTTC; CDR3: CASSQEHLTGKGYTF
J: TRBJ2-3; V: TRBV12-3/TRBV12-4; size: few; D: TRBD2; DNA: TGTGCCAGCACCTGGGGCGGGGGGCCTACAGATACGCAGTATTTT; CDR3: CASTWGGGPTDTQYF
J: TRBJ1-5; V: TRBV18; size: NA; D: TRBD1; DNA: TGTGCCAGCTCACCACGGACAGGGGGCGCCGAGCCCCAGCATTTT; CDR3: CASSPRTGGAEPQHF
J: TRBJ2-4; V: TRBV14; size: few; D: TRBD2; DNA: TGTGCCAGCAGCCGAGCGGGGGGGGGAGCCAAAAACATTCAGTACTTC; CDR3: CASSRAGGGAKNIQYF
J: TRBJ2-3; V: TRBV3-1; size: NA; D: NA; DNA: TGTGCCAGCAGTTGGGGGCACCAAGATACGCAGTATTTT; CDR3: CASSWGHQDTQYF
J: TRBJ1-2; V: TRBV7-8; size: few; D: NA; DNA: TGTGCCAGCAGCTTAGTTAGGACAGCCTACCATGGCTACACCTTC; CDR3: CASSLVRTAYHGYTF
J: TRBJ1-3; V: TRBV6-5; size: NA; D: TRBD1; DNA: TGTGCCAGCAGTTACGCGACAGGGTCGGACGGAAACACCATATATTTT; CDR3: CASSYATGSDGNTIYF
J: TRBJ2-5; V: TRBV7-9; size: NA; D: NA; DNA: TGTGCCAGCAGCCCACCTTTAGGACGACTAGAGACCCAGTACTTC; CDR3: CASSPPLGRLETQYF
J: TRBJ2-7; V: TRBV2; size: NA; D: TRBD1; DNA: TGTGCCTGCGCGCCCGGGACAGTCTCCTACGAGCAGTACTTC; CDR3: CACAPGTVSYEQYF
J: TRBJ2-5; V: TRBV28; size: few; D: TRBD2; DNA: TGTGCCAGCAGTTCCCGACTAGCGGGGGTTTTTCAAGAGACCCAGTACTTC; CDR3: CASSSRLAGVFQETQYF
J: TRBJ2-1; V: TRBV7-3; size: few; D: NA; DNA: TGTGCCAGCAGCTTATTCCCGGCGAACGTCCCCAAAGGGGGTACCAATGAGCAGTTCTTC; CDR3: CASSLFPANVPKGGTNEQFF
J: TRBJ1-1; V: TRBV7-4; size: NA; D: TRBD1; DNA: TGTGCCAGCAGCTCAGGGGGATGGGGGAACACTGAAGCTTTCTTT; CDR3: CASSSGGWGNTEAFF
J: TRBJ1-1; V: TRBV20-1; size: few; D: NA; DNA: TGCAGTGCTAATGAGGGGGGACTAATGAACACTGAAGCTTTCTTT; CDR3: CSANEGGLMNTEAFF
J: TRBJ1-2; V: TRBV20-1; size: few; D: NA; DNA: TGCAGTGCGCACAGGGAGACGGAGGGAGACTATGGCTACACCTTC; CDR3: CSAHRETEGDYGYTF
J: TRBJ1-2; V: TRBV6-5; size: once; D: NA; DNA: TGTGCCAGCAGTTCTGTTGACCTAACCCGGGATGGCTACACCTTC; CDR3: CASSSVDLTRDGYTF
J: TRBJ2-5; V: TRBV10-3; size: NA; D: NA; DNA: TGTGCCATAGGGCCGGGGTCACCCCAAGAGACCCAGTACTTC; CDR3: CAIGPGSPQETQYF
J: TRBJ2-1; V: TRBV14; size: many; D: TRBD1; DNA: TGTGCCAGCAGCCGAGTCCCGGGACAGGGGGACAATGAGCAGTTCTTC; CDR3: CASSRVPGQGDNEQFF
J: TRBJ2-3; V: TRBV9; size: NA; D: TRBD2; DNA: TGTGCCAGCAGCGCCTCGGGCGGGGGGCGGGACACAGATACGCAGTATTTT; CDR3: CASSASGGGRDTDTQYF
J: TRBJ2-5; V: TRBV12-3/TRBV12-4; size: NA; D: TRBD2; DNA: TGTGCCAGCAGTCCGTCCCCCAGCGGGGGGCGAGAGACCCAGTACTTC; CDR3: CASSPSPSGGRETQYF
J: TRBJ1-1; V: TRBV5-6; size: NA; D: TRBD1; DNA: TGTGCCAGCATAGGGCCAGGGGGTTGGACTGAAGCTTTCTTT; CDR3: CASIGPGGWTEAFF
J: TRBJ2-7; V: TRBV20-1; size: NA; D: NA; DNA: TGCAGTGCTGGAAGCAGTTCCTACGAGCAGTACTTC; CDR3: CSAGSSSYEQYF
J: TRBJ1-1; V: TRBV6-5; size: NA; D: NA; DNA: TGTGCCAGCAGTATGGGGACAAGCTCTGGAGCTTTCTTT; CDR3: CASSMGTSSGAFF
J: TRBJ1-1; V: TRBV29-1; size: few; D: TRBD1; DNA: TGCAGCGTCATGGGACAGGGGGACACTGAAGCTTTCTTT; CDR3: CSVMGQGDTEAFF
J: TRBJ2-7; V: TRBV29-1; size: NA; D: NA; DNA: TGCAGCGTTGAAAGCGGGACAGGAGGCGGGGAGCAGTACTTC; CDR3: CSVESGTGGGEQYF